The 28 T cell receptor beta chains presented below share a single source sample, sequenced in a study of T cells in Graves' hyperthyroidism and ophthalmopathy. The source material, RNA transcripts, was used to amplify TCR beta CDR3 regions. Using the HTBI primer set, a first-round RT-PCR was run on the TCR CDR3. TCRdb fed the multiplex PCR reads into MiXCR, producing one record per CDR3 protein. The sample holds over 150,000 distinct CDR3 sequences, less than 20% seen once. The source material was blood. These TCRs come from a woman aged 45-60 years with Graves' hyperthyroidism.

This clonotype has only a few counts. The rearrangement joins TRBV15 to TRBJ2-5; 7 bases are a match to TRBD2. The V segment lost 4 bases and the J segment 1 base; nucleotides outside the gene matches: 6. CDR1 LNHNV and CDR2 YYDKDF come from the germline V gene (reference sequence). This CDR3 has 15 amino acids. CDR3 region: CATSTLAAIQETQYF. As DNA, the CDR3 is TGTGCCACCAGCACCCTAGCGGCCATCCAAGAGACCCAGTACTTC.

This clonotype was seen many times. V is TRBV20-1 and J is TRBJ1-1; D remains unclear. Germline V gene sequence: CDR1 DFQATT, CDR2 SNEGSKA (reference sequence). V was clipped by 6 bases and J by 4 bases, with 15 bases between them. The CDR3 is made up of 13 amino acids. In nucleotides, the CDR3 is TGCAGTGCCTCGAGGGCCCGATCCACTGAAGCTTTCTTT. This gives the protein CSASRARSTEAFF.

This clonotype has ten or more counts. This rearrangement joins TRBV6-5 to TRBJ2-7; either TRBD1 or TRBD2 may supply D (5 bases each). Trimming stripped 0 bases from V and 7 bases from J, with 19 bases between. Germline V gives CDR1 MNHEY, CDR2 SVGAGI. The CDR3 consists of 16 residues. CDR3 nucleotide sequence: TGTGCCAGCAGTTACTCAACGGGGCATGGGGGTGGGGAGCAGTACTTC. Translated, it gives CASSYSTGHGGGEQYF.

This clonotype was recorded at least ten times. The chain has TRBV19 and TRBJ1-2; D possibly corresponds to TRBD1 (6 bases). Trimming removed 8 bases from V and 0 bases from J, with 13 bases in between. This CDR3 contains 14 residues. Germline V lookup: CDR1 LNHDA, CDR2 SQIVND (reference sequence). Here the CDR3 DNA reads TGTGCCAGTTCGACGGACAGCGCTAACTATGGCTACACCTTC. This encodes CASSTDSANYGYTF.

This clonotype was seen many times. The rearrangement uses TRBV28 and TRBJ2-7; 13 bases are shared with TRBD2. CDR3 length: 16 amino acids. CDR1 MDHEN and CDR2 SYDVKM come from the germline V gene. V trimming: 2 bases; J trimming: 3 bases; junction bases outside the gene matches: 4. CDR3 nucleotides: TGTGCCAGCAGTTTAGGGACTAGCGGGACGCTCTACGAGCAGTACTTC. This codes for CASSLGTSGTLYEQYF.

This clonotype has a count of ten or more. The chain employs TRBV10-3 and TRBJ1-5; D gene ambiguous. Deletions cut 7 bases from V and 3 bases from J, with 10 bases between. The CDR3 runs 13 residues. CDR1 ENHRY and CDR2 SYGVKD come from the germline V gene. CDR3 sequence reads: CAIKRELNQPQHF. CDR3 DNA sequence: TGTGCCATCAAACGGGAGCTCAATCAGCCCCAGCATTTT.

This clonotype was detected many times. The chain has TRBV2 and TRBJ1-1; D is unresolved. V shed 3 bases and J shed 1 base, with 9 bases lying between them. Germline V gene lookup returns CDR1 SNHLY and CDR2 FYNNEI. This CDR3 has 14 residues. The CDR3 protein is CASSDSQKNTEAFF. The CDR3, as DNA: TGTGCCAGCAGTGATTCACAGAAGAACACTGAAGCTTTCTTT.

The chain uses TRBV15 and TRBJ2-7, with TRBD1 matching over 7 bases. The CDR3 is made up of 15 amino acids. V was pared by 4 bases and J by 2 bases, with 8 bases of the junction left unmatched. Germline-derived CDR1 and CDR2 are LNHNV and YYDKDF (reference sequence). The CDR3 DNA is TGTGCCACCAGCAACCCGGGACAGACAGCCTACGAGCAGTACTTC. This translates into CATSNPGQTAYEQYF. Full variable domain (remainder filled in from reference TRBV15 and TRBJ2-7): DAMVIQNPRYQVTQFGKPVTLSCSQTLNHNVMYWYQQKSSQAPKLLFHYYDKDFNNEADTPDNFQSRRPNTSFCFLDIRSPGLGDTAMYLCATSNPGQTAYEQYFGPGTRLTVT.

CDR3 sequence (DNA): TGTGCCAGCAGCAACGGACTGACCTCTGGAAACACCATATATTTT. The encoded protein is CASSNGLTSGNTIYF. The chain links TRBV7-3 to TRBJ1-3; D is unresolved. This CDR3 is built from 15 residues. V dropped 5 bases and J dropped 0 bases, with 11 bases sitting between them. Germline V gene data show CDR1 as SGHTA and CDR2 as FQGTGA.

This clonotype has at least ten counts. J is TRBJ2-4 and V is TRBV11-2; no clear D. The V end lost 3 bases, the J end lost 12 bases, and 9 bases lay between the germline ends. The germline V gene encodes CDR1 SGHAT and CDR2 FQNNGV. CDR3 size: 11 residues. CDR3 DNA: TGTGCCAGCAGCTTCTCAGCTCCTCAGTACTTC. It encodes CASSFSAPQYF.

V and J are TRBV4-1 and TRBJ2-7, with a tentative D call TRBD2 (5 bases). V was pared by 4 bases and J by 2 bases, with 18 bases between. CDR1 MGHRA and CDR2 YSYEKL come from the germline V gene. The CDR3 is 16 amino acids. The CDR3 protein is CASSPAPGIITYEQYF. The CDR3 DNA follows: TGCGCCAGCAGCCCCGCCCCCGGGATCATAACCTACGAGCAGTACTTC.

This clonotype was found many times. This chain uses TRBV3-1 with TRBJ1-1; D may be TRBD1 (5 bases). This CDR3 comprises 15 residues. Trimming removed 4 bases from V and 4 bases from J, with 16 bases in between. Germline CDR1 and CDR2: LGHDT and YNNKEL (reference sequence). The CDR3 region has the DNA TGTGCCAGCAGCCCTCACCCGGGGGTGGGCACTGAAGCTTTCTTT. It specifies CASSPHPGVGTEAFF.

The rearrangement links TRBV18 to TRBJ1-2; tentatively, D is TRBD1 (5 bases). The CDR3 has 15 amino acids. Germline values: CDR1 KGHSH, CDR2 LQKENI. The V end lost 5 bases, the J end lost 4 bases, and 17 bases lay between the germline ends. The CDR3 spells CASSSTVNTSYGYTF. CDR3 DNA sequence: TGTGCCAGCTCATCGACAGTTAACACCAGCTATGGCTACACCTTC.

This clonotype appeared many times. This rearrangement joins TRBV27 to TRBJ1-2, with D possibly being TRBD1 (6 bases). Germline loops: CDR1 MNHEY, CDR2 SMNVEV (reference sequence). V was pared by 3 bases and J by 8 bases, with 16 bases between. CDR3 size: 14 residues. This chain's CDR3 is CASSFLVGGGGYTF. The CDR3 DNA follows: TGTGCCAGCAGTTTCCTAGTAGGGGGTGGCGGCTACACCTTC.

The chain is built from TRBV6-1 and TRBJ2-1; D remains unclear. The germline CDR1 and CDR2 sequences are MNHNS and SASEGT. The germline V and J ends were trimmed by 7 bases and 3 bases, with 13 bases remaining between them. CDR3 size: 14 residues. The CDR3 is CASKSVVLYNEQFF. CDR3 in DNA: TGTGCCAGCAAGTCAGTAGTACTCTACAATGAGCAGTTCTTC.

This clonotype was detected ten times or more. The V and J genes are TRBV18 and TRBJ2-2; no clear D gene. Germline V gene sequence: CDR1 KGHSH, CDR2 LQKENI. The length of the CDR3 is 14 residues. V was cut by 5 bases and J by 0 bases, with 7 bases left in between. CDR3 bases: TGTGCCAGCTCAGAGTTAGCGAACACCGGGGAGCTGTTTTTT. Its translation is CASSELANTGELFF.

There are many counts of this clonotype. The V gene is TRBV6-1, the J gene TRBJ1-5; possibly TRBD1 for D (5 bases). This CDR3 comprises 13 residues. Germline-derived CDR1 and CDR2 are MNHNS and SASEGT. V dropped 6 bases and J dropped 4 bases, with 10 bases sitting between them. CDR3 DNA: TGTGCCAGCAGGTCGACAGTAAATCAGCCCCAGCATTTT. Translating gives CASRSTVNQPQHF.

The sample holds many counts of this clonotype. The chain recombines TRBV19 with TRBJ2-1; no definite D call. The CDR3 length is 16 residues. Germline CDR1 LNHDA, CDR2 SQIVND (reference sequence). V shed 3 bases and J shed 0 bases, with 12 bases lying between them. The CDR3: CASSMGASSSYNEQFF. DNA of the CDR3: TGTGCCAGTAGTATGGGTGCGTCGAGCTCCTACAATGAGCAGTTCTTC.

V gene TRBV10-3 combines with J gene TRBJ2-3, with D uncertain. The germline gives CDR1 ENHRY, CDR2 SYGVKD. Trimming pared 2 bases from V and 3 bases from J, leaving 0 bases between. There are 11 residues in the CDR3. The CDR3 protein is CAISETDTQYF. Here the CDR3 DNA reads TGTGCCATCAGTGAGACAGATACGCAGTATTTT.

In this sample, this clonotype turned up a few times. This chain connects TRBV12-3 or TRBV12-4 to TRBJ2-5, with D uncertain. The CDR3 spans 15 residues. V was trimmed by 1 base and J by 4 bases, leaving 13 bases between them. CDR3 sequence: CASSLVGRESETQYF. In DNA, the CDR3 is TGTGCCAGCAGTTTAGTGGGCAGAGAGTCAGAGACCCAGTACTTC.

This clonotype was seen repeatedly, ten times or more. V usage is TRBV5-5 and J usage is TRBJ1-2; D not resolved. V gave up 0 bases and J gave up 2 bases, with 5 bases separating them. The CDR3 loop spans 13 amino acids. The germline CDR1 and CDR2 sequences are SGHKS and YYEKEE (reference sequence). The CDR3 loop reads CASSLADNYGYTF. The DNA for the CDR3 is TGTGCCAGCAGCTTGGCAGACAACTATGGCTACACCTTC. Full variable domain (outside the CDR3, taken from reference TRBV5-5 and TRBJ1-2): DAGVTQSPTHLIKTRGQQVTLRCSPISGHKSVSWYQQVLGQGPQFIFQYYEKEERGRGNFPDRFSARQFPNYSSELNVNALLLGDSALYLCASSLADNYGYTFGSGTRLTVV.

The chain has TRBV5-1 and TRBJ2-2; tentative D call: TRBD2 (6 bases). V gave up 1 base and J gave up 2 bases, with 12 bases separating them. The CDR3 sequence is 16 residues long. CDR1 is SGHRS, CDR2 YFSETQ, per germline. The CDR3 here is CASSLTGRGNTGELFF. The CDR3 nucleotides read TGCGCCAGCAGCTTGACCGGGAGAGGAAACACCGGGGAGCTGTTTTTT.

There are many counts of this clonotype. This chain joins TRBV30 and TRBJ2-7, with TRBD1 matching over 11 bases. Unmatched junction bases numbered 4, after V lost 3 bases and J lost 3 bases. Germline lookup yields CDR1 GTSNPN and CDR2 SVGIG (reference sequence). The CDR3 consists of 14 residues. The DNA for the CDR3 is TGTGCCTGGAGCGGACAGGGGGCTGGCTACGAGCAGTACTTC. Encoded protein: CAWSGQGAGYEQYF.

This clonotype was seen at least ten times. V and J are TRBV10-3 and TRBJ1-2; D gene uncertain. CDR3 length: 14 amino acids. V shed 0 bases and J shed 5 bases, with 10 bases lying between them. From germline, CDR1 is ENHRY and CDR2 SYGVKD. The CDR3 region is CAISESGGEYGYTF. CDR3 DNA: TGTGCCATCAGTGAGTCGGGCGGGGAGTATGGCTACACCTTC.

This clonotype was recorded many times. This chain connects TRBV20-1 to TRBJ2-3; perhaps D is TRBD1 or TRBD2 (5 bases each). Germline V gene data show CDR1 as DFQATT and CDR2 as SNEGSKA (reference sequence). This CDR3 is built from 15 residues. The CDR3 DNA reads TGCAGAGTAGTTCCTATCTCCTCCAGGGAGAACACGCAGTATTTT. Residues: CRVVPISSRENTQYF.

This clonotype showed up many times. This rearrangement joins TRBV6-1 to TRBJ1-1; D call uncertain. V lost 11 bases and J 4 bases, leaving 17 bases between the germline ends. Germline V gives CDR1 MNHNS, CDR2 SASEGT. The CDR3 sequence is 13 residues long. The CDR3 spells CAVGDITGTEAFF. The CDR3 coding sequence is TGTGCCGTCGGGGATATCACGGGCACTGAAGCTTTCTTT.

This clonotype has a handful of counts. This sequence joins TRBV5-5 and TRBJ2-1; weak D call: TRBD1 (6 bases). Germline-derived CDR1 and CDR2 are SGHKS and YYEKEE (reference sequence). V lost 4 bases, J lost 4 bases, and 15 bases lay in between. The CDR3 sequence is 15 residues long. CDR3 amino acids: CASSRFVQGYNEQFF. The CDR3 nucleotides are TGTGCCAGCAGCCGGTTTGTCCAGGGGTACAATGAGCAGTTCTTC.

This clonotype has a handful of counts. The chain has TRBV29-1 and TRBJ2-5; 8 bases map to TRBD2. Germline CDR1 SQVTM, CDR2 ANQGSEA. J lost 5 bases, V lost 5 bases, and 16 bases had no gene match. This CDR3 spans 16 amino acids. This CDR3 is CSVRGGASGLGETQYF. The CDR3 nucleotides are TGCAGCGTTAGAGGGGGGGCTAGCGGGTTGGGGGAGACCCAGTACTTC.